Described below is a single T cell receptor (beta chain) sequence and its context. The antigen it recognizes is unknown. There are no base qualities to consult, and no much larger clone falls within one base. The data stem from a study of cytomegalovirus exposure and HLA in healthy donors (dated by TCRdb to the late 2010s). Looking at the study overall: The 650 to 800 repertoires of the first cohort and the 120 or so validation repertoires were produced on the same platform, according to a later analysis. High-throughput TCR immunosequencing, statistical association of individual TCRs with disease status, and machine learning were combined to predict cytomegalovirus infection status. Along with the 666-subject first cohort, a separate validation cohort of around 120 different subjects was used. The study was designed to test whether signatures of past pathogen exposure could be identified by cataloging public T cell receptors.

The germline V gene (reference sequence) gives CDR1 as MNHEY and CDR2 as SMNVEV. The CDR3 holds 14 amino acids from the cysteine to the phenylalanine. Left in the record is the CDR3 DNA by itself, 42 bases read in frame from the first base. Deletion took 3 bases off V and 0 bases off J, with a span of 8 bases between the germline ends. The donors were included in the validation cohort of 90 to 150 subjects, a group kept apart from the roughly 690-subject first cohort. Receptor amplification or capture employed the immunoSEQ multiplex PCR assay. As for how the authors treated the data: A statistical classification framework was developed to diagnose cytomegalovirus status using the catalog of TCR beta chain sequences. TCRdb limited this immuneACCESS table to in-frame rearrangements with V and J called. A share of clones is missing; checked studies link under half to unresolved V genes, and the rest is unexplained. V and J calls and clone size are given by that table; D and trimming were obtained from the DNA. This sample lists fewer than 250,000 clones; approximately 85% were detected once. About 1.6% of the sample rests with the top ten.

General study outcomes and caveats: Most TCR sequences were seen in very few donors, while some public TCRs were found in many individuals. A later analysis had no HLA typing for the validation cohort, so co-occurrence there was scored across all 120 repertoires. In both the original and validation cohorts, the classifier was reported to diagnose cytomegalovirus status with high specificity and sensitivity. Subsequent analysis determined that TCRs grouped into clusters in the first cohort also showed a tendency toward co-occurrence across the roughly 120 validation repertoires, and roughly 94% of cluster scores exceeded 0. It was suggested by the authors that the approach could potentially be generalized to other disease states and immunological phenotypes. In vitro tests confirmed that a few of the cytomegalovirus-associated TCR beta chains recognize cytomegalovirus antigens. A total of about 150 TCR beta chains were listed by the study as associated with cytomegalovirus.

The sequenced sample consisted of PBMCs. This receptor was taken from a young woman in good health and CMV-seronegative. Recombination joined TRBV27 with TRBJ1-1, with TRBD1 as a weak D call on 6 bases. The DNA sequence is given as TGTGCCAGCAGTTTTGGGACATTGAACACTGAAGCTTTCTTT. Translated, it reads CASSFGTLNTEAFF.